This entry lists 7 T cell receptor beta chains sequenced from one sample in a study of cytomegalovirus exposure and HLA in healthy donors. The PCR ran on 60 Vbeta and 13 Jbeta primers. Assay: immunoSEQ multiplex PCR; the TCRdb copy retains only in-frame clones and omits some. The table includes some 130,000 clones, 80% detected once. The source material was PBMCs. These receptors were obtained from a man aged 30 to 45 in good health and CMV-seronegative.

The V call is TRBV7-9, the J call TRBJ2-2; possible D gene TRBD1, 5 bases. Germline CDR1 and CDR2: SEHNR and FQNEAQ (reference sequence). Trimming pared 6 bases from V and 1 base from J, leaving 9 bases between. The CDR3 has 14 amino acids. Here the CDR3 DNA reads TGTGCCAGCAGAAAGACAGTGAACACCGGGGAGCTGTTTTTT. This codes for CASRKTVNTGELFF. The full variable domain, with the rest looked up from reference TRBV7-9 and TRBJ2-2, is DTGVSQNPRHKITKRGQNVTFRCDPISEHNRLYWYRQTLGQGPEFLTYFQNEAQLEKSRLLSDRFSAERPKGSFSTLEIQRTEQGDSAMYLCASRKTVNTGELFFGEGSRLTVL.

The CDR3 DNA is TGTGCCAGCAGCGTAGACAGAGTCAATGAGCAGTTCTTC. Its translation: CASSVDRVNEQFF. The rearrangement uses TRBV9 and TRBJ2-1; D remains ambiguous. Per germline, CDR1 SGDLS and CDR2 YYNGEE. Trimming pared 0 bases from V and 6 bases from J, leaving 7 bases between. CDR3 length: 13 amino acids.

The rearrangement links TRBV19 to TRBJ2-1; the D gene is possibly TRBD2 (6 bases). Trimming shortened V by 7 bases and J by 8 bases, and 21 bases separated the two germline ends. Germline lookup yields CDR1 LNHDA and CDR2 SQIVND (reference sequence). This CDR3 contains 15 residues. The CDR3 here is CASTILGGPPDEQFF. The CDR3 DNA reads as TGTGCCAGTACCATCCTGGGGGGTCCCCCGGATGAGCAGTTCTTC.

The J gene is TRBJ2-7, the V gene TRBV5-1; a weak D match, TRBD2 (6 bases). Germline CDR1 SGHRS, CDR2 YFSETQ. This CDR3 is 15 amino acids long. Trimming removed 7 bases at V and 4 bases at J, with 21 bases between. As DNA, the CDR3 is TGCGCCAGCGGATCGGGGGAACAGGAGGTTTACGAGCAGTACTTC. Protein: CASGSGEQEVYEQYF.

V usage is TRBV19 and J usage is TRBJ1-5; possible D gene TRBD1, 5 bases. From germline, CDR1 is LNHDA and CDR2 SQIVND (reference sequence). This CDR3 comprises 15 residues. V lost 2 bases and J 4 bases, leaving 12 bases between the germline ends. The CDR3 sequence: CASSIFQGDNQPQHF. CDR3 sequence (DNA): TGTGCCAGTAGTATATTTCAGGGCGATAATCAGCCCCAGCATTTT.

This sequence joins TRBV27 and TRBJ2-3, with D perhaps TRBD1 (6 bases). Per the germline V gene, CDR1 is MNHEY and CDR2 is SMNVEV (reference sequence). V was clipped by 2 bases and J by 1 base, with 7 bases between them. The CDR3 length is 14 residues. The CDR3 sequence: CASSLPGGTDTQYF. CDR3 DNA sequence: TGTGCCAGCAGTTTACCAGGGGGCACAGATACGCAGTATTTT.

The gene calls are TRBV9 and TRBJ1-2; 8 bases match TRBD1. The CDR3 totals 15 residues. V was clipped by 1 base and J by 3 bases; unmatched bases: 5. Germline V gene data show CDR1 as SGDLS and CDR2 as YYNGEE. The CDR3 spells CASSVLSGGDYGYTF. CDR3 coding DNA: TGTGCCAGCAGCGTATTGTCAGGGGGCGACTATGGCTACACCTTC.